This T cell receptor (beta chain) was captured by sequencing in a study of beta chain features in type 1 diabetes. Study conclusions and caveats: A moderate, significant TCRB CDR3 shortening appeared in type 1 diabetes across four CD4+ subsets.

Expressed TCRB transcripts were sequenced because the entire RNA isolate underwent reverse transcription. The assay was immunoSEQ multiplex PCR, and TCRdb's table has in-frame clones only and misses some. The data hold fewer than 70,000 clones, with about 60% observed a single time. CDR1 and CDR2 from the germline V gene are SQVTM and ANQGSEA. The J segment lost 9 bases and the V segment lost 6 bases, leaving 12 bases of the junction unmatched. This CDR3 spans 14 amino acids. With respect to this clone: The antigen remains undetermined.

This sequence joins TRBV29-1 and TRBJ2-1, with 9 bases identical to TRBD2. Sequenced material: stem cell memory CD4+ T cells from blood. This TCR came from a woman aged 25 to 39 with type 1 diabetes. CDR3 sequence (DNA): TGCAGCGTAGCGAAACTAGCGGGTGGAAGTGAGCAGTTCTTC. Its translation is CSVAKLAGGSEQFF.